This T cell receptor beta chain stems from a study of shared clonotypes between healthy human individuals. Study results and caveats: Naive subsets usually exceeded memory subsets in estimated richness.

Comments on this clone: Its antigen is still unknown.

CDR3 size: 14 residues. From germline, CDR1 is SGHRS and CDR2 YFSETQ. V lost 1 base and J lost 7, with 14 bases in between. In the authors' methods: Quality scores were absent from the junction-only immunoSEQ sequences, so filtering differed. Assay used: immunoSEQ multiplex PCR; TCRdb lists only in-frame clones, some missing. D and trimming come from the DNA, and the V and J calls and clone size come from that table. The sample lists 2 million to 3 million clones, under 95% seen once, with approximately 0.36% in the top ten. The genes are TRBV5-1 and TRBJ1-2; TRBD1 is a possible D gene (6 bases). The sample consisted of naive CD4+ T cells from PBMCs. As to subset: CD45RA+ positively selected. This TCR came from a man aged 18 to 29 in good health. Some clones in this sample may be carry-over from other donors' samples. In DNA form, the CDR3 reads TGCGCCAGCAGCTTGTCGGGGGGCGCTTCTGGCTACACCTTC. Translated: CASSLSGGASGYTF.